This TCR beta chain is drawn from a study of T cells after yellow fever vaccination. Study-level information: Libraries from low-cell-number fractions were prepared with the SMART-Seq v4 Ultra Low Input RNA kit.

Synthesis of TCR cDNA relied on 5'RACE template switching, which attached a universal primer site and UMIs. TCRdb re-called the 5' RACE reads with MiXCR, one entry per CDR3 protein. The top ten hold 37% of the sample, which has some 70,000 distinct CDR3 sequences, about 6.5% seen once. The study's findings and limits: Some clonotypes, a small share, were shared between CD4 and CD8 compartments.

As regards this clonotype: Its antigen is undetermined. A read error may be the cause here, since a much bigger clone is one base away.

The input for sequencing was CD8+ T cells sorted from PBMCs, taken roughly 45 days after the first yellow fever vaccination. This TCR came from a man aged 18 to 29 who received the YFV17D yellow fever vaccine.

CDR3 loop: CAGSLYSGISYEQYF. The CDR3 nucleotides are TGTGCCGGCAGCTTGTATTCGGGGATCTCCTACGAGCAGTACTTC. V gene TRBV11-2 combines with J gene TRBJ2-7, with D possibly TRBD2 on 5 matching bases. There are 15 residues in the CDR3. Germline-derived CDR1 and CDR2 are SGHAT and FQNNGV.